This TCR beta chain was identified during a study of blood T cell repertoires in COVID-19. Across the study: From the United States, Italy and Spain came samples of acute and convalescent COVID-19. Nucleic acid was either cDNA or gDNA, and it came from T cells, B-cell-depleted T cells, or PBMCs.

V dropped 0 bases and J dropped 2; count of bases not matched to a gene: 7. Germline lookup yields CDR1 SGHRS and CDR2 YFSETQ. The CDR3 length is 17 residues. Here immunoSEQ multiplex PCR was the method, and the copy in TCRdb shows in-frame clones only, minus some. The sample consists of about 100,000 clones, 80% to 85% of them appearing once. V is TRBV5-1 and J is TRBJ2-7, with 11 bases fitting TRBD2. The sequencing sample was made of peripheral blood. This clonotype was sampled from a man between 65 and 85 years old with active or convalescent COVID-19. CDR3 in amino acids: CASSLEASGGLTYEQYF. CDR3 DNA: TGCGCCAGCAGCTTGGAGGCTAGCGGGGGGTTAACCTACGAGCAGTACTTC.